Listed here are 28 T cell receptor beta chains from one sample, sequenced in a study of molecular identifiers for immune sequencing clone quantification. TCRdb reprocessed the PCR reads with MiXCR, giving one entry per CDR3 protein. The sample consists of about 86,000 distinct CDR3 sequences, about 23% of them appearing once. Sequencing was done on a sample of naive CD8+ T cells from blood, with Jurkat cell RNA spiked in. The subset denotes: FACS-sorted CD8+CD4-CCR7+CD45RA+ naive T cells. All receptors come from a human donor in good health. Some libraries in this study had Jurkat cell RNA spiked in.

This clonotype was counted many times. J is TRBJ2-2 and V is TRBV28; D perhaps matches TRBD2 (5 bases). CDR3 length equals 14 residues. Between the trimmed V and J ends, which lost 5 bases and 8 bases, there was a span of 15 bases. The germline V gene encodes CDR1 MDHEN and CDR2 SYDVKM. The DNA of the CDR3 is TGTGCCAGCAGTGGGAGCTTGTCATCTGGGGAGCTGTTTTTT. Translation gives CASSGSLSSGELFF.

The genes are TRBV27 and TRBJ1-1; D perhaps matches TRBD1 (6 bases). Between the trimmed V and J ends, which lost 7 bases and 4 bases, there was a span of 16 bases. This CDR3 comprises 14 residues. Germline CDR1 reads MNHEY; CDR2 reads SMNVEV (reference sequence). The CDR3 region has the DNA TGTGCCAGCACCGGATCGACAGGATTCACTGAAGCTTTCTTT. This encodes CASTGSTGFTEAFF.

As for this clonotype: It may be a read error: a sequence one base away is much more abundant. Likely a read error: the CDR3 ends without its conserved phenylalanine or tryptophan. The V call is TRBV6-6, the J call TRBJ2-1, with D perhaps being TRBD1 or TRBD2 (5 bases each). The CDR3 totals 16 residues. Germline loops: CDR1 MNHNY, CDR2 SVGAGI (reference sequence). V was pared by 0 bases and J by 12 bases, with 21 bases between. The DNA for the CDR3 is TGTGCCAGCAGTTACTCGACGAAGCAGGGAGAGTTAGGGCAGTTCCTC. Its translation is CASSYSTKQGELGQFL.

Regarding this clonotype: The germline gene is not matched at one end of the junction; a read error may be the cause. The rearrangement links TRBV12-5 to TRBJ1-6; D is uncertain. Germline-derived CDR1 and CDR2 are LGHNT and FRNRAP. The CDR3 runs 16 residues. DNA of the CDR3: TGTGCGAGTGGTTTTGATTCGCGACGGATAGATTCACCCCTCCACTTT. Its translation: CASGFDSRRIDSPLHF.

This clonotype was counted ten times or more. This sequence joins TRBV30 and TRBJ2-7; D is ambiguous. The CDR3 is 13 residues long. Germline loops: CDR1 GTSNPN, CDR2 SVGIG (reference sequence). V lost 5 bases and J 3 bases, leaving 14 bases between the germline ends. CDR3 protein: CAWSRGRFYEQYF. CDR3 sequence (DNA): TGTGCCTGGTCCCGAGGTAGATTCTACGAGCAGTACTTC.

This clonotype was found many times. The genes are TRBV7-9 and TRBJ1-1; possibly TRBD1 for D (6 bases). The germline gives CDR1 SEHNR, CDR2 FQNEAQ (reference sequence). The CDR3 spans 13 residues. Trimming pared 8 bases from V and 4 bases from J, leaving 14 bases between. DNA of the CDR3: TGTGCCAGCGAAGGGGGTAGTAGCACTGAAGCTTTCTTT. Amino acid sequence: CASEGGSSTEAFF.

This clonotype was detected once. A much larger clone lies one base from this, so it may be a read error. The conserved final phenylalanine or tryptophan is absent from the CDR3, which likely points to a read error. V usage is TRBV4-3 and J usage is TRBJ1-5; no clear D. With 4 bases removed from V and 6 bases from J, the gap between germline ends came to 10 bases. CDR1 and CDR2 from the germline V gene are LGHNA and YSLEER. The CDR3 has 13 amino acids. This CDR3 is CASSRYEGQPQHV. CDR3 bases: TGCGCCAGCAGCCGATACGAGGGTCAGCCCCAGCATGTT.

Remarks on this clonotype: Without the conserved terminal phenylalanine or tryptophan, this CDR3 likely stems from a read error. CDR3 DNA: TGTGCCATCAGTGATCAAGGGGTAGTCGAAGCTTTCATT. The encoded protein is CAISDQGVVEAFI. The rearrangement joins TRBV10-3 to TRBJ1-1; D might be TRBD1 (5 bases). This CDR3 is built from 13 residues. V shed 3 bases and J shed 8 bases, with 13 bases lying between them. CDR1 and CDR2 (germline): ENHRY, SYGVKD.

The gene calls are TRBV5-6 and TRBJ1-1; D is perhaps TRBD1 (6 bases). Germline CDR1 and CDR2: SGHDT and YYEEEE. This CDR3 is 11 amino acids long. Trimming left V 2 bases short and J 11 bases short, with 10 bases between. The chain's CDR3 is CASSFGQGAFF. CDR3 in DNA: TGTGCCAGCAGCTTTGGGCAGGGGGCTTTCTTT.

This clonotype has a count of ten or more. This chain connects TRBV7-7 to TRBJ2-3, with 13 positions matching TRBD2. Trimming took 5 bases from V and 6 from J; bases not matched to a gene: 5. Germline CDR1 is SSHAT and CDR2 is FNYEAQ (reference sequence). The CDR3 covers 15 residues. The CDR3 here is CASSLTSGGADTQYF. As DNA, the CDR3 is TGTGCCAGCAGCCTTACTAGCGGGGGGGCGGATACGCAGTATTTT.

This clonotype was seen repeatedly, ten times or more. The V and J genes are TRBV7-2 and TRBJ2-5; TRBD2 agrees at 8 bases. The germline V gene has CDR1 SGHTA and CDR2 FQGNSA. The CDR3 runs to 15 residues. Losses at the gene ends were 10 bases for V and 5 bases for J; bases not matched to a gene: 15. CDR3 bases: TGTGCCACGATTCGGGCTAGCGGGTACTATGAGACCCAGTACTTC. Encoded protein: CATIRASGYYETQYF.

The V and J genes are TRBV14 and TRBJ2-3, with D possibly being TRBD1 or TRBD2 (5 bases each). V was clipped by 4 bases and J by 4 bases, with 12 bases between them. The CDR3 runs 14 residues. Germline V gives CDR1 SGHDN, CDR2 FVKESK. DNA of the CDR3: TGTGCCAGCAGCCCTTTCCCGGGGCCAGATACGCAGTATTTT. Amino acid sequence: CASSPFPGPDTQYF.

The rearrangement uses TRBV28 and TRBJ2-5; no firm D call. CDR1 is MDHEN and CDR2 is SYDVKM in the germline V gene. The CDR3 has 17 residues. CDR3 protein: CTGSLGMTPLLVETQYF. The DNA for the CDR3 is TGTACCGGCAGTTTAGGGATGACCCCATTACTTGTAGAGACCCAGTACTTC.

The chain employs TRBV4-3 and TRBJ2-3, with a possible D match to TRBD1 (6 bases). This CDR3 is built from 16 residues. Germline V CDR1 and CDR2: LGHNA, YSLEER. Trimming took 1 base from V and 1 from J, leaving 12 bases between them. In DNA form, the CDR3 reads TGCGCCAGCAGCCAAGGAGGGGGATACGGCACAGATACGCAGTATTTT. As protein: CASSQGGGYGTDTQYF.

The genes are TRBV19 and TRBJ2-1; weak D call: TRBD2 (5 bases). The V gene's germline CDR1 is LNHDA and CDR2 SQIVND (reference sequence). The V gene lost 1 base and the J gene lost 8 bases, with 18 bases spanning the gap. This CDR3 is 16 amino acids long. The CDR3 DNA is TGTGCCAGTAGTATAGGTGACGGGGTGACGGGCGATGAGCAGTTCTTC. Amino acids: CASSIGDGVTGDEQFF.

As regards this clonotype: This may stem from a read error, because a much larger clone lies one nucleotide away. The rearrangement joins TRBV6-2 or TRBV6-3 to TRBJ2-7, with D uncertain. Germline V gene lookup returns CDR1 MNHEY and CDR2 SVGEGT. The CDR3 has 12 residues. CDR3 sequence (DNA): TGTGCCAGCAATTACTCGGTCCACGAGCAGTACTTC. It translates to CASNYSVHEQYF.

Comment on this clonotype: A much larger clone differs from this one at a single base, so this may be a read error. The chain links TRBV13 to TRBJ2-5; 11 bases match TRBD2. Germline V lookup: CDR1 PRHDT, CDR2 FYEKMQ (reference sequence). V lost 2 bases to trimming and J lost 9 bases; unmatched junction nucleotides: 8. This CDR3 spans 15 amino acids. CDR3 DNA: TGTGCCAGCAGCTTAACTAGCGGGGGCGGCGGGCCCCAGTACTTC. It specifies CASSLTSGGGGPQYF.

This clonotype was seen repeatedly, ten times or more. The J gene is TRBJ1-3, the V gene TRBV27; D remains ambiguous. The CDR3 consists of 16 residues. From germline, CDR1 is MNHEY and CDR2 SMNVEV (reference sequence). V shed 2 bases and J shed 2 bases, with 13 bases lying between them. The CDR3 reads CASSLPARLAGNTIYF. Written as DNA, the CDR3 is TGTGCCAGCAGTTTACCCGCACGGCTGGCTGGAAACACCATATATTTT.

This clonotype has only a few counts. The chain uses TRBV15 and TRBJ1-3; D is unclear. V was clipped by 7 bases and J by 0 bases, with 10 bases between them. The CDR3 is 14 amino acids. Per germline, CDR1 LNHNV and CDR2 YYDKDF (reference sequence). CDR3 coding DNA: TGTGCCACCAACCCCGACTACTCTGGAAACACCATATATTTT. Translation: CATNPDYSGNTIYF.

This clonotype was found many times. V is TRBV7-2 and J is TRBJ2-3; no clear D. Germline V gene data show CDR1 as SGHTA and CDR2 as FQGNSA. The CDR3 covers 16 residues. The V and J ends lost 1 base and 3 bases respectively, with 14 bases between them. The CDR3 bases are TGTGCCAGCAGCTTAGGTGCGACGTTGGGGACAGATACGCAGTATTTT. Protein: CASSLGATLGTDTQYF.

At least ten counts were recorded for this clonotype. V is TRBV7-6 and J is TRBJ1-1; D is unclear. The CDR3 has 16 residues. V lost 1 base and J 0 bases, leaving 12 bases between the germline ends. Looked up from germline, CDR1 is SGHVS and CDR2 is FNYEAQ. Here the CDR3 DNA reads TGTGCCAGCAGCTTAGGGGTGGGAATCATGAACACTGAAGCTTTCTTT. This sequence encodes CASSLGVGIMNTEAFF.

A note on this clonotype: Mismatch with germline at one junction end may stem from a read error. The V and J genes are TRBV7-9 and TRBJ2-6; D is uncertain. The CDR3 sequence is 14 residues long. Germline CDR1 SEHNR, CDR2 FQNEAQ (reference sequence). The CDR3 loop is CAGSSVSGANVLTF. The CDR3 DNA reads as TGTGCCGGCAGCTCAGTCTCTGGGGCCAACGTCCTGACTTTC. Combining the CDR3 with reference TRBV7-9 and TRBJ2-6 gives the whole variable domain DTGVSQNPRHKITKRGQNVTFRCDPISEHNRLYWYRQTLGQGPEFLTYFQNEAQLEKSRLLSDRFSAERPKGSFSTLEIQRTEQGDSAMYLCAGSSVSGANVLTFGAGSRLTVL.

CDR3 coding DNA: TGTGCCAGCAGCCAAGAACAACTCGGGTCCGGGGAGCTGTTTTTT. Translating gives CASSQEQLGSGELFF. V gene TRBV3-1 combines with J gene TRBJ2-2, with D unresolved. The CDR3 has 15 amino acids. V was shortened by 0 bases and J by 6 bases, with 11 bases between the two germline ends. Germline CDR1 LGHDT, CDR2 YNNKEL (reference sequence).

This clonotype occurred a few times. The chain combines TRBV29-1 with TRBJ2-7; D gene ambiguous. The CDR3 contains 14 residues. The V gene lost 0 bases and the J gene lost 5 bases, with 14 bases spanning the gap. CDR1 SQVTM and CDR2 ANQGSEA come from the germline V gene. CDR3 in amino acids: CSVEDRDVSNEQYF. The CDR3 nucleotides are TGCAGCGTTGAAGATCGAGATGTGTCAAACGAGCAGTACTTC.

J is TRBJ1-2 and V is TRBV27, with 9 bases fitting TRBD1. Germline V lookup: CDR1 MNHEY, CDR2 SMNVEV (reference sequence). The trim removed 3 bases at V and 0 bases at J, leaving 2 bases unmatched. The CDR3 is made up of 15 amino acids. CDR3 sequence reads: CASSFGQGPNYGYTF. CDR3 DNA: TGTGCCAGCAGTTTTGGACAGGGGCCTAACTATGGCTACACCTTC.

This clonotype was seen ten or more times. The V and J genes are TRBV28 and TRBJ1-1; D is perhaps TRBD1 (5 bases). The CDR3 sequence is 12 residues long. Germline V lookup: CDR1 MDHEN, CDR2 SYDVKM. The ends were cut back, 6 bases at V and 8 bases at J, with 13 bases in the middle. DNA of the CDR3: TGTGCCAGCAGGGCAGACAGCTTCGAAGCTTTCTTT. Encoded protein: CASRADSFEAFF.

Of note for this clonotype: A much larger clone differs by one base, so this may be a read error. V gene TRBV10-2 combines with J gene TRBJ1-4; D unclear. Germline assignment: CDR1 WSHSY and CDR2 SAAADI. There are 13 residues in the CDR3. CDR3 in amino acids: CASGESTEWKLFF. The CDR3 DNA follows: TGCGCCAGCGGTGAGTCTACGGAGTGGAAACTGTTTTTT.

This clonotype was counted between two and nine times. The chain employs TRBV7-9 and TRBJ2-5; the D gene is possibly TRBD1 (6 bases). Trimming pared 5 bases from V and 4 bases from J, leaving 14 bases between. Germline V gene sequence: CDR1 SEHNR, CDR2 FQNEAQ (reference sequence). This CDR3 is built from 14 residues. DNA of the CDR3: TGTGCCAGCAGCACCTTACTAGGGGGAGAGACCCAGTACTTC. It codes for CASSTLLGGETQYF. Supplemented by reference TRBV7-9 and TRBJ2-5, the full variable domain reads DTGVSQNPRHKITKRGQNVTFRCDPISEHNRLYWYRQTLGQGPEFLTYFQNEAQLEKSRLLSDRFSAERPKGSFSTLEIQRTEQGDSAMYLCASSTLLGGETQYFGPGTRLLVL.